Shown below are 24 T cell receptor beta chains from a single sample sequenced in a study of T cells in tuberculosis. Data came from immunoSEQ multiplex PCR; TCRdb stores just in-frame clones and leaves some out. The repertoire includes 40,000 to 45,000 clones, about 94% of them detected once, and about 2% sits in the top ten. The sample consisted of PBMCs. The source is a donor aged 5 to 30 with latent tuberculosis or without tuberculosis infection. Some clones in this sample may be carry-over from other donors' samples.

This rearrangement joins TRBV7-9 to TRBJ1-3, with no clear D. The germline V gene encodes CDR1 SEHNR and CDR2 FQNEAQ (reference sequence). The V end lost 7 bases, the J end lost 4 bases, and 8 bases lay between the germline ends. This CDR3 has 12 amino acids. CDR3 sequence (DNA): TGTGCCAGCATCTCCACAGGAAACACCATATATTTT. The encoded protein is CASISTGNTIYF.

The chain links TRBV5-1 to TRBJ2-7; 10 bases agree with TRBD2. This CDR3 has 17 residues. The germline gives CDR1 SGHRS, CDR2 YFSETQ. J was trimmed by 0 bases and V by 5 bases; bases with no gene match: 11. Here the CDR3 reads CASSSGLAADSSYEQYF. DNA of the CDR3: TGCGCCAGCAGTTCCGGACTAGCGGCTGACTCCTCCTACGAGCAGTACTTC. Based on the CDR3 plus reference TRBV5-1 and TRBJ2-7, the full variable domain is KAGVTQTPRYLIKTRGQQVTLSCSPISGHRSVSWYQQTPGQGLQFLFEYFSETQRNKGNFPGRFSGRQFSNSRSEMNVSTLELGDSALYLCASSSGLAADSSYEQYFGPGTRLTVT.

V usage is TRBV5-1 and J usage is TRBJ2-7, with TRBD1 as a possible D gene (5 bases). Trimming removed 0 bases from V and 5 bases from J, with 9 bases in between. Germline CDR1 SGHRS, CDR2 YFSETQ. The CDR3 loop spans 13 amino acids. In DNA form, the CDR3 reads TGCGCCAGCAGCTTGGTCGAGACAGACGAGCAGTACTTC. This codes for CASSLVETDEQYF.

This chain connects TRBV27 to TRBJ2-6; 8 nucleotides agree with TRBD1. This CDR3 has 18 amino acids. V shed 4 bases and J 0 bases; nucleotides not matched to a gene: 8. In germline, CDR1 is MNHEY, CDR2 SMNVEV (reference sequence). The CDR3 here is CASSSTGGFLSGANVLTF. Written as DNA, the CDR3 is TGTGCCAGCAGTTCCACAGGGGGTTTCCTCTCTGGGGCCAACGTCCTGACTTTC.

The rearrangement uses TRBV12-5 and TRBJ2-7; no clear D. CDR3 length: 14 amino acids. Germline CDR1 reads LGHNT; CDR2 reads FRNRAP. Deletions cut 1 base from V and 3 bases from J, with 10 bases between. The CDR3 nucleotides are TGTGCTAGTGGTTTGGCGGGTGCATACTACGAGCAGTACTTC. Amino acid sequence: CASGLAGAYYEQYF.

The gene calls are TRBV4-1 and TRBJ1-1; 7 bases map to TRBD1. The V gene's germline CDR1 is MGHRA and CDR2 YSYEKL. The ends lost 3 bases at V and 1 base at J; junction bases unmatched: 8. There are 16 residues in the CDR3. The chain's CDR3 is CASSQVGRGPNTEAFF. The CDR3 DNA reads TGCGCCAGCAGCCAGGTAGGAAGGGGGCCGAACACTGAAGCTTTCTTT.

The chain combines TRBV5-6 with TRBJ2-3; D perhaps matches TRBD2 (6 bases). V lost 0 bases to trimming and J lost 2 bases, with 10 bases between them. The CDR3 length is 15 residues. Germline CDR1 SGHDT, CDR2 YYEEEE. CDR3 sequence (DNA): TGTGCCAGCAGCTTGGGGGCGGGACTCACAGATACGCAGTATTTT. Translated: CASSLGAGLTDTQYF.

The chain's CDR3 is CASSLWQGGYNEQFF. CDR3 coding DNA: TGTGCCAGCAGTTTATGGCAGGGGGGATACAATGAGCAGTTCTTC. The chain is built from TRBV6-5 and TRBJ2-1; weak D call: TRBD1 (7 bases). Germline values: CDR1 MNHEY, CDR2 SVGAGI. V lost 4 bases and J 4 bases, leaving 14 bases between the germline ends. The CDR3 has 15 residues.

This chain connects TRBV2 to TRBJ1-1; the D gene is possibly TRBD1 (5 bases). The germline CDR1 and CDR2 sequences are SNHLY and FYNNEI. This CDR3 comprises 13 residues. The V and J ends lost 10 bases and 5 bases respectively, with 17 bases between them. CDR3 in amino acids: CATQWGVGTEAFF. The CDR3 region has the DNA TGTGCCACCCAGTGGGGGGTGGGGACTGAAGCTTTCTTT.

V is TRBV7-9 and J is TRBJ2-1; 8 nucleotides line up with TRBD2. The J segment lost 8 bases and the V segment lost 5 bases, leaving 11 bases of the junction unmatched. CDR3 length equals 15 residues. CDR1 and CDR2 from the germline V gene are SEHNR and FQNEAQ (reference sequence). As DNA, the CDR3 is TGTGCCAGCAGCACGTTCGAGCGGGAGCTGGATGAGCAGTTCTTC. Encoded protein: CASSTFERELDEQFF.

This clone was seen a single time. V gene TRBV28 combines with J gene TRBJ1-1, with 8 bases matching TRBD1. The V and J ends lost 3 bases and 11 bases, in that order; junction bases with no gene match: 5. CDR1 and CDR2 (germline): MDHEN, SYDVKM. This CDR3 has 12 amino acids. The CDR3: CASSFQGAGAFF. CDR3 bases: TGTGCCAGCAGTTTTCAGGGGGCGGGGGCTTTCTTT.

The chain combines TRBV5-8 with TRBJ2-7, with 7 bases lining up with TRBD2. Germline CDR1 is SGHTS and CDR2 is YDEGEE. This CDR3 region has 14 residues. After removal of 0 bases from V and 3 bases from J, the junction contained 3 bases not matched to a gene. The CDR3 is CASSLASGHYEQYF. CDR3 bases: TGTGCCAGCAGCTTGGCTAGCGGACACTACGAGCAGTACTTC.

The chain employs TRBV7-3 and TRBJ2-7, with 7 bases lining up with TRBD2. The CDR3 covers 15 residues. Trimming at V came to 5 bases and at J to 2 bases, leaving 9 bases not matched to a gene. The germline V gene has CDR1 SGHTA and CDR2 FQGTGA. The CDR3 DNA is TGTGCCAGCAGCACTGGGCGGGGGAGCCCCTACGAGCAGTACTTC. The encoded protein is CASSTGRGSPYEQYF.

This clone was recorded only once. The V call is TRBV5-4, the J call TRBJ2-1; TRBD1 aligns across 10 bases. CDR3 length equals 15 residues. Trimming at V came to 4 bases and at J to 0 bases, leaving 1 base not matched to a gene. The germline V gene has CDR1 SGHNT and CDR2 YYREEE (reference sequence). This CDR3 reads CASSGTGVSYNEQFF. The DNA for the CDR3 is TGTGCCAGCAGCGGGACAGGGGTCTCCTACAATGAGCAGTTCTTC.

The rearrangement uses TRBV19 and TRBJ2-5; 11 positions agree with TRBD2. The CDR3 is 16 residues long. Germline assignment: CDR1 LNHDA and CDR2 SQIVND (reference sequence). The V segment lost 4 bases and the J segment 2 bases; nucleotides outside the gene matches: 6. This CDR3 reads CASSRGTSGPQETQYF. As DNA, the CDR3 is TGTGCCAGTAGTAGGGGGACTAGCGGACCTCAAGAGACCCAGTACTTC.

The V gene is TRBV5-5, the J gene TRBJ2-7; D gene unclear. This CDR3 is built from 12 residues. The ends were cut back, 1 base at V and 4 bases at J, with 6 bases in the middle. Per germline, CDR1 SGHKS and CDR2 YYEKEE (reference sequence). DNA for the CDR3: TGTGCCAGCAGCTTGCCTCCTTACGAGCAGTACTTC. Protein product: CASSLPPYEQYF.

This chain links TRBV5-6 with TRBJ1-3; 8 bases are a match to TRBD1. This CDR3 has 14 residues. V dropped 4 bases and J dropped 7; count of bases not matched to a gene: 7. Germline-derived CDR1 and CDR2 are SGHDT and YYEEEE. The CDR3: CASSQAGGTNTIYF. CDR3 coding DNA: TGTGCCAGCAGCCAGGCAGGGGGCACGAACACCATATATTTT.

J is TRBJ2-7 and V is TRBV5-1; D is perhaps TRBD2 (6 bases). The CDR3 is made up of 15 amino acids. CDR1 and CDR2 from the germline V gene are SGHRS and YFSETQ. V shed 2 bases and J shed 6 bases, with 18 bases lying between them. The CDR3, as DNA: TGCGCCAGCAGCTTATCAGGGCGACCGGGGGTCGAGCAGTACTTC. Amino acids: CASSLSGRPGVEQYF.

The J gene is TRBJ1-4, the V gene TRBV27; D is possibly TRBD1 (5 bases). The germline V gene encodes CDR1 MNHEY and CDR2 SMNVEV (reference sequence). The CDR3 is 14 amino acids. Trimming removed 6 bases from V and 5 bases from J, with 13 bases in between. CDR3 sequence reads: CASSLGRPNEKLFF. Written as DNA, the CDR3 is TGTGCCAGCAGCCTGGGGCGCCCCAATGAAAAACTGTTTTTT.

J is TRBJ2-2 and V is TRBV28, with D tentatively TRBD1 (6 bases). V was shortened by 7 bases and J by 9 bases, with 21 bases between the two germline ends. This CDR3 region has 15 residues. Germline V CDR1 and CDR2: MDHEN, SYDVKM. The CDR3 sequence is CASTLGTGLLRELFF. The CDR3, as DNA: TGTGCCAGCACTCTCGGCACAGGGCTCCTCAGGGAGCTGTTTTTT.

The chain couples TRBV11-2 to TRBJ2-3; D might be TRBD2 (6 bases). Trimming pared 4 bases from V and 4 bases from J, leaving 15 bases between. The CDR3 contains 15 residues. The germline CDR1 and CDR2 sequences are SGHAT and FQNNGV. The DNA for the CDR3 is TGTGCCAGCAGCTGGGGACTGGCAGAAGCAGATACGCAGTATTTT. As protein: CASSWGLAEADTQYF.

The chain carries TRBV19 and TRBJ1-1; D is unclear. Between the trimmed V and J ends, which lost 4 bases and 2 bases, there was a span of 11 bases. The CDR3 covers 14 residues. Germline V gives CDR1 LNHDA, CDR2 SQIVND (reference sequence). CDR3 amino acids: CASSKIGLNTEAFF. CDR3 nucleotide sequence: TGTGCCAGTAGTAAGATCGGACTAAACACTGAAGCTTTCTTT.

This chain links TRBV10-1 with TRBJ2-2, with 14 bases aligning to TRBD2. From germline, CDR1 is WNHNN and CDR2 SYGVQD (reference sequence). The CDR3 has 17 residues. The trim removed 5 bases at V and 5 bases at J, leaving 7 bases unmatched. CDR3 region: CASSLGTSGSRTGELFF. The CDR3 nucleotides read TGCGCCAGCAGTCTCGGGACTAGCGGGAGTCGTACCGGGGAGCTGTTTTTT.

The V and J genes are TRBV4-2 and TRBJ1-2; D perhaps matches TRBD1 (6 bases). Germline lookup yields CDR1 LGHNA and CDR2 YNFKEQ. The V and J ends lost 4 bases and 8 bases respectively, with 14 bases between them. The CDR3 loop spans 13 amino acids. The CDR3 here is CASSPQGAGGYTF. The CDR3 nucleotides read TGTGCCAGCAGCCCACAGGGAGCTGGAGGCTACACCTTC.